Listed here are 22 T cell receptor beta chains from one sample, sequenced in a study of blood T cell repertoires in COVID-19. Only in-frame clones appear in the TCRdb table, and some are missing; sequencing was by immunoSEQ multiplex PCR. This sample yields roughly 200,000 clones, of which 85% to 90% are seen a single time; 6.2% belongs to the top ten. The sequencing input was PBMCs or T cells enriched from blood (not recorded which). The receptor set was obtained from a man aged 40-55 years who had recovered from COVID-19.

The CDR3 protein is CASSLYGQPQHF. CDR3 DNA sequence: TGTGCCAGCAGTTTATACGGTCAGCCCCAGCATTTT. This chain uses TRBV28 with TRBJ1-5; D unclear. V shed 1 base and J shed 6 bases, with 4 bases lying between them. The CDR3 is made up of 12 amino acids. CDR1 is MDHEN and CDR2 is SYDVKM in the germline V gene.

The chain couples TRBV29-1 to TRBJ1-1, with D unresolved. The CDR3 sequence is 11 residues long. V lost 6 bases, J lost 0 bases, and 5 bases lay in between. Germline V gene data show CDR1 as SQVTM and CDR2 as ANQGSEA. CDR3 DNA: TGCAGCGTAATCTTGAACACTGAAGCTTTCTTT. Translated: CSVILNTEAFF.

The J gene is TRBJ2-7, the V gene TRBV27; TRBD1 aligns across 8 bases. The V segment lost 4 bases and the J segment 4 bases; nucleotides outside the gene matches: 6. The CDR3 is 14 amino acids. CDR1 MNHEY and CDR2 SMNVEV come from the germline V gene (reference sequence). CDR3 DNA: TGTGCCAGCAGTTCCGCAGGGGGCAAATACGAGCAGTACTTC. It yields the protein CASSSAGGKYEQYF.

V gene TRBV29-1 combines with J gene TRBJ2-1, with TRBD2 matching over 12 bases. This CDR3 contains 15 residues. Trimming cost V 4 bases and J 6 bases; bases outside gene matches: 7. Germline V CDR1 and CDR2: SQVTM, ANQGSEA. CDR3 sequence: CSVAPRLAGANEQFF. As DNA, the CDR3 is TGCAGCGTTGCCCCAAGACTAGCGGGAGCCAATGAGCAGTTCTTC.

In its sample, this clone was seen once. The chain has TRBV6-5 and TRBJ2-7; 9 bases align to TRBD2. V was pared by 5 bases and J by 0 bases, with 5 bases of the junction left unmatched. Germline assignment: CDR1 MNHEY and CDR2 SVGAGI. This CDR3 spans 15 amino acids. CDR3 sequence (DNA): TGTGCCAGCAGTCAGGGACTAGCCGTCTCCTACGAGCAGTACTTC. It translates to CASSQGLAVSYEQYF.

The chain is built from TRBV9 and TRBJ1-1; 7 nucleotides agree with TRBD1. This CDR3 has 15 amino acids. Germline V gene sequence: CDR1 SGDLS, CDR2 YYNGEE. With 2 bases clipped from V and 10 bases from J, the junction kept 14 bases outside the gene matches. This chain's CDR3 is CASSVSPGTDGRAFF. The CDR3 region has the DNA TGTGCCAGCAGCGTTAGTCCAGGGACAGACGGTCGAGCTTTCTTT.

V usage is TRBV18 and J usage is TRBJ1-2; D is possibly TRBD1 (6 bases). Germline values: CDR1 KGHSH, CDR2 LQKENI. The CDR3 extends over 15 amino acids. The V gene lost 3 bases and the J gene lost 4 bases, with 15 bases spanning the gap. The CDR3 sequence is CASSPGQTRTYGYTF. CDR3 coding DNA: TGTGCCAGCTCACCCGGACAGACACGGACCTATGGCTACACCTTC.

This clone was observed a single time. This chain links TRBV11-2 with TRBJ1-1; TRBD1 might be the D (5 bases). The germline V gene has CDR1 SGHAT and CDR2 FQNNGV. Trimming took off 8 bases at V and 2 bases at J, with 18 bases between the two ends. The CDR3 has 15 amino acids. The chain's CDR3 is CASPGRDGANTEAFF. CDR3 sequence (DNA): TGTGCCAGCCCCGGGAGGGACGGGGCTAACACTGAAGCTTTCTTT. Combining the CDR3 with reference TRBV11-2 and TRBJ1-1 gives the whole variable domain EAGVAQSPRYKIIEKRQSVAFWCNPISGHATLYWYQQILGQGPKLLIQFQNNGVVDDSQLPKDRFSAERLKGVDSTLKIQPAKLEDSAVYLCASPGRDGANTEAFFGQGTRLTVV.

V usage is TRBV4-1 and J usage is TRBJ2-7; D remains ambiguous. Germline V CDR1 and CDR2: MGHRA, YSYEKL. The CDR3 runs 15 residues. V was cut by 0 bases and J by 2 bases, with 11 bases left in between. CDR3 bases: TGCGCCAGCAGCCAAGATCCAGGATACACCTACGAGCAGTACTTC. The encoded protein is CASSQDPGYTYEQYF.

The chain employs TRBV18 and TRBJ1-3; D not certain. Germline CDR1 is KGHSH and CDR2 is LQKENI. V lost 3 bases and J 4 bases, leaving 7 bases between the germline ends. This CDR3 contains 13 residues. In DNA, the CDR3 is TGTGCCAGCTCACCTCCCCTAGGAAACACCATATATTTT. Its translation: CASSPPLGNTIYF.

The CDR3 nucleotides read TGTGCCAGCAGTCCCGACAGTCGCGGCTACACCTTC. Translated: CASSPDSRGYTF. The chain employs TRBV27 and TRBJ1-2; TRBD1 might be the D (5 bases). Germline CDR1 MNHEY, CDR2 SMNVEV (reference sequence). The V gene lost 5 bases and the J gene lost 8 bases, with 12 bases spanning the gap. The CDR3 length is 12 residues.

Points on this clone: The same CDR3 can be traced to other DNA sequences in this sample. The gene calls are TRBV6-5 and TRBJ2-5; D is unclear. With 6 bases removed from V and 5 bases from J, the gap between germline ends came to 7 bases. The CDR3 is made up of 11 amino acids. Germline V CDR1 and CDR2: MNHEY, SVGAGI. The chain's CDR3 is CASSSLETQYF. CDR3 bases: TGTGCCAGCAGCTCTTTGGAGACCCAGTACTTC.

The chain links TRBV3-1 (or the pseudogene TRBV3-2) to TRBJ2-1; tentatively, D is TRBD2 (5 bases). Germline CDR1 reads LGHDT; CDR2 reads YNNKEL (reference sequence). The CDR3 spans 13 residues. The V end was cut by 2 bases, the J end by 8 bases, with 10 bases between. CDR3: CASSQFYGDEQFF. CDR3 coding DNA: TGTGCCAGCAGCCAATTTTACGGGGATGAGCAGTTCTTC.

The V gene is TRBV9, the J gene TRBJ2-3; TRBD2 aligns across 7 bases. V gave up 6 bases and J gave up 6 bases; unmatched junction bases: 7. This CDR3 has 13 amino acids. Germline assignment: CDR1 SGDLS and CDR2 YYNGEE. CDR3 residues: CASTSGEEDTQYF. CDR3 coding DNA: TGTGCCAGCACTAGCGGAGAGGAGGATACGCAGTATTTT.

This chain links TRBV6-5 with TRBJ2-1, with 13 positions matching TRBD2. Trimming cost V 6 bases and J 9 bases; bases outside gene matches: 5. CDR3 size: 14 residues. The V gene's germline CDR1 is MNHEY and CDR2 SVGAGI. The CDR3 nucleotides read TGTGCCAGCAGACTAGCGGGGGGGCTCCGTGAGCAGTTCTTC. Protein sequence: CASRLAGGLREQFF.

The CDR3 loop reads CASIADRGGLATGELFF. For the CDR3, the DNA is TGTGCCAGCATAGCCGACAGGGGCGGTTTGGCGACCGGGGAGCTGTTTTTT. V is TRBV27 and J is TRBJ2-2; the match to TRBD1 covers 8 bases. The V gene's germline CDR1 is MNHEY and CDR2 SMNVEV (reference sequence). The CDR3 is made up of 17 amino acids. The V and J ends lost 7 bases and 5 bases, in that order; junction bases with no gene match: 15.

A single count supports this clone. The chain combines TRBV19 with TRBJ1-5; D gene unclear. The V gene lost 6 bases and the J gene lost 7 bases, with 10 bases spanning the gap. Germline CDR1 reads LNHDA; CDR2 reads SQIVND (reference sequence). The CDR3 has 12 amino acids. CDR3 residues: CASSPERQPQHF. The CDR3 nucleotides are TGTGCCAGTAGCCCCGAGAGGCAGCCCCAGCATTTT.

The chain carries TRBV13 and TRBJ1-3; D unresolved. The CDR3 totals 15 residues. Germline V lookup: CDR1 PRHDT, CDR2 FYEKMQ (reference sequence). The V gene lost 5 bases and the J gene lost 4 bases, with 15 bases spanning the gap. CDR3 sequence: CASSPPTLGGNTIYF. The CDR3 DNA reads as TGTGCCAGCAGCCCGCCGACCCTCGGGGGAAACACCATATATTTT.

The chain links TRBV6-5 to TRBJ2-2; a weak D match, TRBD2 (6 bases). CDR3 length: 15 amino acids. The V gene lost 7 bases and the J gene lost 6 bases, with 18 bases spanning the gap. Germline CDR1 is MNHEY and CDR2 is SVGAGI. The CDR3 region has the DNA TGTGCCAGCACTCGGGGGTCCGGGGATTCCGGGGAGCTGTTTTTT. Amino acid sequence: CASTRGSGDSGELFF.

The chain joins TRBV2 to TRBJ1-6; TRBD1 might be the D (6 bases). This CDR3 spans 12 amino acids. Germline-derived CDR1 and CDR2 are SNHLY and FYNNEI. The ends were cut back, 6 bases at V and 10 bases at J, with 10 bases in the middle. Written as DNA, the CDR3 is TGTGCCAGCAGGAGACAGGCGTCACCCCTCCACTTT. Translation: CASRRQASPLHF.

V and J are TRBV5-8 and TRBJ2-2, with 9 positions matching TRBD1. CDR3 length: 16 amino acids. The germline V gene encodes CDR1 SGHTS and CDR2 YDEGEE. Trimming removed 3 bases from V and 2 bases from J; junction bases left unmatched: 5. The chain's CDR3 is CASSSDRGYNTGELFF. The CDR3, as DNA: TGTGCCAGCAGCTCGGACAGGGGATATAACACCGGGGAGCTGTTTTTT.

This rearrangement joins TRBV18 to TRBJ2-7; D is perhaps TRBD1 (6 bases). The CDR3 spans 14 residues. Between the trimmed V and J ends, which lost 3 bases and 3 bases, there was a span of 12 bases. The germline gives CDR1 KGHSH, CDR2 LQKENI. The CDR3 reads CASSPRQEFYEQYF. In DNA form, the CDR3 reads TGTGCCAGCTCACCTCGACAGGAGTTCTACGAGCAGTACTTC.